This entry concerns a single T cell receptor (beta chain). The data are from a study of patients and donors after allogeneic stem cell transplantation. TCRdb processed the RT-PCR reads anew with MiXCR; each CDR3 protein has one entry. The table records fewer than 180,000 distinct CDR3 sequences, over 30% of them present only once. CDR1 is SEHNR, CDR2 FQNEAQ, per germline (reference sequence). Trimming took 5 bases from V and 6 from J, leaving 15 bases between them. CDR3 length: 14 residues. The sequence was collected from a human donor who was either an allogeneic HSCT recipient or a stem cell or donor lymphocyte infusion donor (not recorded which). It is not recorded whose cells these are; they may come from a transplant donor. V usage is TRBV7-9 and J usage is TRBJ2-3; TRBD1 is a possible D gene (7 bases). Sequenced: blood, either unsorted or a sorted T cell fraction (not recorded which). CDR3 sequence: CASSPQTGRDTQYF. The CDR3 DNA is TGTGCCAGCAGCCCCCAGACAGGGAGGGATACGCAGTATTTT.